Presented here are 28 T cell receptor beta chains from one specimen sequenced in a study of CD8 T cells in ankylosing spondylitis. Study-level points and caveats: Roughly eight highly homologous variants made up a TCR beta motif that seemed to typify ankylosing spondylitis blood.

These receptors lack a known antigen. TCRdb recomputed calls from the 5' RACE reads with MiXCR, one row per CDR3 protein. Found here are 500,000 to 550,000 distinct CDR3 sequences, roughly 13% of them singletons; the top ten hold around 6.8%. The sample was blood, either unsorted or a sorted T cell fraction (not recorded which). The source of these receptors is a male donor with ankylosing spondylitis.

This rearrangement joins TRBV18 to TRBJ2-1; 14 nucleotides align to TRBD2. V was clipped by 3 bases and J by 10 bases; unmatched bases: 11. CDR3 size: 17 residues. The germline CDR1 and CDR2 sequences are KGHSH and LQKENI. The CDR3 DNA sequence: TGTGCCAGCTCACCGTCGACCGGGACTAGCGGGAGTGTGGAGCAGTTCTTC. It is translated as CASSPSTGTSGSVEQFF. Full variable domain (remainder filled in from reference TRBV18 and TRBJ2-1): NAGVMQNPRHLVRRRGQEARLRCSPMKGHSHVYWYRQLPEEGLKFMVYLQKENIIDESGMPKERFSAEFPKEGPSILRIQQVVRGDSAAYFCASSPSTGTSGSVEQFFGPGTRLTVL.

CDR3 residues: CASSLAPGTYEQYF. Here the CDR3 DNA reads TGTGCCAGCAGCTTAGCGCCAGGGACCTACGAGCAGTACTTC. This rearrangement joins TRBV7-2 to TRBJ2-7, with D perhaps matching TRBD1 (5 bases). V was cut by 0 bases and J by 2 bases, with 8 bases left in between. The CDR3 consists of 14 residues. CDR1 is SGHTA and CDR2 is FQGNSA in the germline V gene.

This chain connects TRBV4-2 to TRBJ2-1, with 13 positions matching TRBD2. V was pared by 2 bases and J by 8 bases, with 9 bases of the junction left unmatched. The V gene's germline CDR1 is LGHNA and CDR2 YNFKEQ. CDR3 length equals 17 residues. The CDR3 DNA sequence: TGTGCCAGCAGCCAACCAACCACTAGCGGGAGGGCCGATGAGCAGTTCTTC. Translating it yields CASSQPTTSGRADEQFF.

This clonotype appeared many times. The chain links TRBV24-1 to TRBJ2-1; D is ambiguous. Germline V gene lookup returns CDR1 KGHDR and CDR2 SFDVKD. The CDR3 has 15 residues. The V and J ends lost 3 bases and 3 bases respectively, with 11 bases between them. The CDR3 nucleotides are TGTGCCACCAGTGATCGGGCCTATTACTACAATGAGCAGTTCTTC. Encoded protein: CATSDRAYYYNEQFF.

There are many counts of this clonotype. The chain uses TRBV7-8 and TRBJ2-5, with 11 bases lining up with TRBD2. The CDR3 runs 20 residues. J was trimmed by 6 bases and V by 1 base; bases with no gene match: 19. Looked up from germline, CDR1 is SGHVS and CDR2 is FQNEAQ. The CDR3 here is CASSLVDRHLAGGRKQTQYF. Written as DNA, the CDR3 is TGTGCCAGCAGCTTAGTCGACAGGCACCTAGCGGGAGGACGAAAACAGACCCAGTACTTC.

This chain connects TRBV12-3 or TRBV12-4 to TRBJ2-4, with 7 bases identical to TRBD1. This CDR3 is built from 14 residues. With 6 bases clipped from V and 9 bases from J, the junction kept 11 bases outside the gene matches. The CDR3 spells CASSLRDSQLIQYF. DNA of the CDR3: TGTGCCAGCAGCTTACGGGACAGCCAGCTCATTCAGTACTTC.

This clonotype was seen repeatedly, ten times or more. The rearrangement uses TRBV11-2 and TRBJ1-2; D not certain. CDR3 length: 12 residues. Germline V gives CDR1 SGHAT, CDR2 FQNNGV. Trimming shortened V by 2 bases and J by 3 bases, and 4 bases separated the two germline ends. The CDR3 DNA follows: TGTGCCAGCAGCTTACCAGACTATGGCTACACCTTC. Its protein is CASSLPDYGYTF.

This clonotype has ten or more counts. The rearrangement uses TRBV7-9 and TRBJ1-4; D unclear. This CDR3 comprises 15 residues. V lost 5 bases and J lost 5, with 15 bases in between. CDR1 is SEHNR, CDR2 FQNEAQ, per germline (reference sequence). CDR3 in DNA: TGTGCCAGCAGCCCAAAACAAGCTGGGAATGAAAAACTGTTTTTT. This sequence encodes CASSPKQAGNEKLFF.

In this sample, this clonotype turned up a few times. The rearrangement uses TRBV2 and TRBJ2-1; 12 bases match TRBD2. Germline V gene sequence: CDR1 SNHLY, CDR2 FYNNEI. The CDR3 spans 17 residues. V lost 4 bases, J lost 5 bases, and 9 bases stayed unmatched. CDR3 region: CASSARLAGEGDNEQFF. The CDR3 coding sequence is TGTGCCAGCAGTGCCCGACTAGCGGGAGAGGGTGACAATGAGCAGTTCTTC. Combining the CDR3 with reference TRBV2 and TRBJ2-1 gives the whole variable domain EPEVTQTPSHQVTQMGQEVILRCVPISNHLYFYWYRQILGQKVEFLVSFYNNEISEKSEIFDDQFSVERPDGSNFTLKIRSTKLEDSAMYFCASSARLAGEGDNEQFFGPGTRLTVL.

This clonotype was picked up many times. This chain joins TRBV7-7 and TRBJ2-1, with TRBD2 matching over 10 bases. The CDR3 sequence is 15 residues long. Per germline, CDR1 SSHAT and CDR2 FNYEAQ (reference sequence). The V and J ends lost 4 bases and 2 bases, in that order; junction bases with no gene match: 2. The CDR3 coding sequence is TGTGCCAGCAGCTCAGGACTAGCGGCCTACAATGAGCAGTTCTTC. Its protein product is CASSSGLAAYNEQFF.

The rearrangement links TRBV20-1 to TRBJ1-6; D unresolved. CDR3 length: 15 amino acids. The V end lost 4 bases, the J end lost 1 base, and 11 bases lay between the germline ends. Germline V gene data show CDR1 as DFQATT and CDR2 as SNEGSKA (reference sequence). CDR3 in amino acids: CSANKGPSYNSPLHF. DNA for the CDR3: TGCAGTGCTAACAAAGGCCCATCCTATAATTCACCCCTCCACTTT.

The sample holds many counts of this clonotype. The rearrangement uses TRBV11-1 and TRBJ2-1; 13 bases are shared with TRBD2. Germline CDR1 reads SGHAT; CDR2 reads FQDESV (reference sequence). J gave up 2 bases and V 5 bases, and 9 bases lay outside the gene matches. This CDR3 contains 18 residues. This CDR3 reads CASSHGLAGVEAYNEQFF. CDR3 DNA: TGTGCCAGCAGCCACGGACTAGCGGGAGTGGAAGCCTACAATGAGCAGTTCTTC. Based on the CDR3 plus reference TRBV11-1 and TRBJ2-1, the full variable domain is EAEVAQSPRYKITEKSQAVAFWCDPISGHATLYWYRQILGQGPELLVQFQDESVVDDSQLPKDRFSAERLKGVDSTLKIQPAELGDSAMYLCASSHGLAGVEAYNEQFFGPGTRLTVL.

This clonotype was found a few times. The rearrangement uses TRBV5-5 and TRBJ2-7, with TRBD2 as a possible D gene (6 bases). Germline V gives CDR1 SGHKS, CDR2 YYEKEE (reference sequence). Trimming removed 2 bases at V and 4 bases at J, with 22 bases between. There are 17 residues in the CDR3. CDR3 protein: CASSFTLQSTGAYEQYF. The CDR3 DNA sequence: TGTGCCAGCAGCTTTACACTACAGTCCACGGGAGCTTACGAGCAGTACTTC.

The V gene is TRBV20-1, the J gene TRBJ2-1, with 13 bases lining up with TRBD2. The CDR3 is made up of 14 amino acids. Germline CDR1 DFQATT, CDR2 SNEGSKA (reference sequence). V shed 4 bases and J 4 bases; nucleotides not matched to a gene: 1. The CDR3 coding sequence is TGCAGTGCTAAGGGACTAGCGGGGTACAATGAGCAGTTCTTC. Amino acid sequence: CSAKGLAGYNEQFF.

This clonotype was observed a handful of times. The chain carries TRBV6-5 and TRBJ2-1; TRBD1 agrees at 7 bases. Losses at the gene ends were 0 bases for V and 8 bases for J; bases not matched to a gene: 7. The CDR3 length is 15 residues. Germline CDR1 is MNHEY and CDR2 is SVGAGI. The CDR3 here is CASSYSGSTGDEQFF. The CDR3 DNA reads TGTGCCAGCAGTTACTCCGGGTCCACAGGGGATGAGCAGTTCTTC.

V and J are TRBV27 and TRBJ1-5; D call uncertain. CDR1 is MNHEY, CDR2 SMNVEV, per germline (reference sequence). Trimming cost V 8 bases and J 4 bases, with 24 bases left between them. The CDR3 totals 17 residues. The CDR3 spells CASAVSWEGPGNQPQHF. CDR3 sequence (DNA): TGTGCCAGCGCCGTCTCTTGGGAAGGGCCGGGAAATCAGCCCCAGCATTTT.

Ten or more counts support this clonotype. This chain joins TRBV6-1 and TRBJ1-1; D is perhaps TRBD1 (5 bases). The V gene lost 2 bases and the J gene lost 8 bases, with 15 bases spanning the gap. This CDR3 has 14 residues. Germline lookup yields CDR1 MNHNS and CDR2 SASEGT. CDR3 region: CASSEFVRGLEAFF. For the CDR3, the DNA is TGTGCCAGCAGTGAATTTGTTAGGGGCCTGGAAGCTTTCTTT.

This clonotype was seen many times. This chain joins TRBV6-4 and TRBJ1-1; D unclear. The CDR3 has 12 residues. Trimming pared 9 bases from V and 10 bases from J, leaving 18 bases between. CDR1 and CDR2 (germline): MRHNA, SNTAGT. CDR3 DNA sequence: TGTGCCAGTACCAGACCCTCGGTCCGAGCTTTCTTT. It specifies CASTRPSVRAFF.

Only a few counts were recorded for this clonotype. The chain recombines TRBV11-1 with TRBJ2-1, with 8 bases aligning to TRBD2. Germline assignment: CDR1 SGHAT and CDR2 FQDESV (reference sequence). This CDR3 is 16 amino acids long. The trim removed 0 bases at V and 5 bases at J, leaving 6 bases unmatched. CDR3 nucleotides: TGTGCCAGCAGCTTAGCCCGGACTAGCCCCCACAATGAGCAGTTCTTC. This gives the protein CASSLARTSPHNEQFF. Full variable domain (rest looked up from reference TRBV11-1 and TRBJ2-1): EAEVAQSPRYKITEKSQAVAFWCDPISGHATLYWYRQILGQGPELLVQFQDESVVDDSQLPKDRFSAERLKGVDSTLKIQPAELGDSAMYLCASSLARTSPHNEQFFGPGTRLTVL.

This clonotype has more than one count but fewer than ten. The chain combines TRBV20-1 with TRBJ2-3, with TRBD1 as a possible D gene (5 bases). The CDR3 is 14 residues long. Germline V gene data show CDR1 as DFQATT and CDR2 as SNEGSKA (reference sequence). Trimming took off 3 bases at V and 1 base at J, with 11 bases between the two ends. CDR3: CSASPVQGTDTQYF. The DNA for the CDR3 is TGCAGTGCTAGCCCGGTACAGGGCACAGATACGCAGTATTTT.

The chain has TRBV12-3 or TRBV12-4 and TRBJ2-1, with no clear D. V lost 5 bases and J 8 bases, leaving 13 bases between the germline ends. This CDR3 contains 13 residues. The CDR3 DNA reads as TGTGCCAGCAGTGAGACTGTTTGGGATGAGCAGTTCTTC. Its protein product is CASSETVWDEQFF.

The chain recombines TRBV20-1 with TRBJ1-4; 7 bases are a match to TRBD1. Germline V lookup: CDR1 DFQATT, CDR2 SNEGSKA (reference sequence). There are 13 residues in the CDR3. Germline trimming cut 6 bases from V and 7 bases from J; bases unmatched to any gene: 8. CDR3 DNA sequence: TGCAGTGCCACAACAGGGGTTAGTGAAAAACTGTTTTTT. Amino acids: CSATTGVSEKLFF.

This clonotype came up many times. The rearrangement joins TRBV7-9 to TRBJ2-3; D might be TRBD2 (5 bases). This CDR3 has 17 residues. CDR1 and CDR2 (germline): SEHNR, FQNEAQ (reference sequence). V was trimmed by 2 bases and J by 2 bases, leaving 17 bases between them. The CDR3 DNA sequence: TGTGCCAGCAGCTTAATGCGGGCGGGTTATCTCACAGATACGCAGTATTTT. Translating it yields CASSLMRAGYLTDTQYF.

The sample holds many counts of this clonotype. The chain is built from TRBV12-3 or TRBV12-4 and TRBJ2-7; unclear D gene. The CDR3 has 13 amino acids. Trimming pared 7 bases from V and 0 bases from J, leaving 10 bases between. The CDR3, as DNA: TGTGCCAGCATCTACCCCATCTCCTACGAGCAGTACGTC. It codes for CASIYPISYEQYV.

There are many counts of this clonotype. V gene TRBV12-3 or TRBV12-4 combines with J gene TRBJ2-7; TRBD1 matches 10 bases. The trim removed 4 bases at V and 4 bases at J, leaving 7 bases unmatched. The CDR3 is made up of 15 amino acids. Here the CDR3 reads CASSYRQGADYEQYF. The CDR3 coding sequence is TGTGCCAGCAGTTACCGACAGGGGGCTGATTACGAGCAGTACTTC.

The chain combines TRBV3-2 with TRBJ1-2; the table calls TRBD1, which could not be checked here. TRBV3-2 is termed a pseudogene. This CDR3 has 14 amino acids. This CDR3 is CASSQAGANYGYTF. The CDR3 nucleotides read TGTGCCAGCAGCCAAGCAGGGGCTAACTATGGCTACACCTTC.

There are a few counts of this clonotype. The rearrangement links TRBV5-4 to TRBJ2-1; tentatively, D is TRBD1 or TRBD2 (6 bases each). CDR3 length equals 13 residues. Trimming left V 4 bases short and J 7 bases short, with 12 bases between. The germline V gene has CDR1 SGHNT and CDR2 YYREEE (reference sequence). CDR3 sequence (DNA): TGTGCCAGCAGCGGGGGGCCCTTGAATGAGCAGTTCTTC. It specifies CASSGGPLNEQFF.

The chain joins TRBV2 to TRBJ2-3; D is possibly TRBD2 (6 bases). The CDR3 is made up of 13 amino acids. From germline, CDR1 is SNHLY and CDR2 FYNNEI. The germline V and J ends were trimmed by 7 bases and 0 bases, with 8 bases remaining between them. Here the CDR3 reads CASTSVSTDTQYF. CDR3 nucleotides: TGTGCCAGCACTAGCGTCAGCACAGATACGCAGTATTTT.